What follows is one T cell receptor beta chain and its context. The target antigen is unknown. The germline CDR1 and CDR2 sequences are MNHEY and SVGAGI. Trimming at V came to 6 bases and at J to 6 bases, leaving 6 bases not matched to a gene. CDR3 length equals 15 residues. The source of the sample is a study of T cell responses to AZD1222 COVID-19 vaccine. Overall study: Doses given second, at about 4 or about 12 weeks, were pooled. Points from the study as a whole: Among the donors, most were white British and more were female, and clonal diversity was possibly underestimated. Receipt of two AZD1222 doses was followed by a rise in Spike-specific TCR breadth and depth. Dominant CD4 TCR responses targeted spike regions 160-218 and 743-854.

Clones were read by immunoSEQ multiplex PCR, and TCRdb kept only the in-frame ones, dropping some. This table has 110,000 or so clones, about 85% appearing once. The sample was peripheral blood, taken on day 0 of AZD1222 vaccination. This clonotype was obtained from an adult in good health. This chain uses TRBV6-5 with TRBJ1-5, with TRBD1 matching 12 bases. The CDR3 coding sequence is TGTGCCAGCAGCGGGGGACAGGGGGCAGGTCAGCCCCAGCATTTT. As protein: CASSGGQGAGQPQHF.